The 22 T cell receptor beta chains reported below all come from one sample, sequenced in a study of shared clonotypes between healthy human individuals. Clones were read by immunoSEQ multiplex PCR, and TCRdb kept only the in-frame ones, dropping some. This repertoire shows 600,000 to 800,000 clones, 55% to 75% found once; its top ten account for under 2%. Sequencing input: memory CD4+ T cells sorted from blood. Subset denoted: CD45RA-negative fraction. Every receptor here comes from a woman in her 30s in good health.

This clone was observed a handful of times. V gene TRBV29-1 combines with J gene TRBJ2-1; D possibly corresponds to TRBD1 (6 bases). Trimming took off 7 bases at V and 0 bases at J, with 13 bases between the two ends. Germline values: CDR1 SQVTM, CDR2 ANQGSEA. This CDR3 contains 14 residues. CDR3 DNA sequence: TGCAGCGCCACCCAGGGGTCCTCCTACAATGAGCAGTTCTTC. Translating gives CSATQGSSYNEQFF.

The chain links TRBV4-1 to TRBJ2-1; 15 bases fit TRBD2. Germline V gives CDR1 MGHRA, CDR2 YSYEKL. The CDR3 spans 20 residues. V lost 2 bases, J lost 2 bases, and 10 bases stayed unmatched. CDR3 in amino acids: CASSQPRTSGRARTYNEQFF. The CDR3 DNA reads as TGCGCCAGCAGCCAACCCAGGACTAGCGGGAGGGCCAGAACCTACAATGAGCAGTTCTTC.

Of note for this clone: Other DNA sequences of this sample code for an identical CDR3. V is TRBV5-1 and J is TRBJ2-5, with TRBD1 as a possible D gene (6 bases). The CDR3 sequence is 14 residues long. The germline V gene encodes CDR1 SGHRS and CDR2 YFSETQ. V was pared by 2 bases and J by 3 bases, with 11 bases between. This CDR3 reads CASSFGDRKETQYF. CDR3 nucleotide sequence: TGCGCCAGCAGCTTCGGTGACAGGAAAGAGACCCAGTACTTC.

In DNA, the CDR3 is TGTGCCAGCAGCTTAGTTCTAGCGGGAGGGCCTGGGGAGCAGTTCTTC. Translated: CASSLVLAGGPGEQFF. The chain links TRBV13 to TRBJ2-1; 12 positions match TRBD2. The CDR3 consists of 16 residues. Losses at the gene ends were 1 base for V and 10 bases for J; bases not matched to a gene: 8. Germline V gene sequence: CDR1 PRHDT, CDR2 FYEKMQ (reference sequence).

The CDR3 nucleotides are TGTGCCAGCAGCTTATTGACAGTGAACACTGAAGCTTTCTTT. Protein product: CASSLLTVNTEAFF. This chain uses TRBV7-8 with TRBJ1-1, with TRBD1 as a possible D gene (5 bases). V dropped 2 bases and J dropped 0 bases, with 7 bases sitting between them. Germline-derived CDR1 and CDR2 are SGHVS and FQNEAQ. The length of the CDR3 is 14 residues.

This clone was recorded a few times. CDR3 DNA: TGTGCCAGCTCCAGGGGGAGGCCCGCCCACGAGCAGTACTTC. It codes for CASSRGRPAHEQYF. The V and J genes are TRBV2 and TRBJ2-7; possibly TRBD1 for D (7 bases). Trimming took 8 bases from V and 5 from J, leaving 19 bases between them. Germline V gives CDR1 SNHLY, CDR2 FYNNEI. The CDR3 has 14 residues.

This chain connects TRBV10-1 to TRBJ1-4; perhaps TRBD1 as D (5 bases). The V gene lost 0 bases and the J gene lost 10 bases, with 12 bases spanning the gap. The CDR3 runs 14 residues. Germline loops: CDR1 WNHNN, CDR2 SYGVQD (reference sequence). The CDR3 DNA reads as TGCGCCAGCAGTGAGTCGAGAAGGGGTGGAAAACTGTTTTTT. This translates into CASSESRRGGKLFF.

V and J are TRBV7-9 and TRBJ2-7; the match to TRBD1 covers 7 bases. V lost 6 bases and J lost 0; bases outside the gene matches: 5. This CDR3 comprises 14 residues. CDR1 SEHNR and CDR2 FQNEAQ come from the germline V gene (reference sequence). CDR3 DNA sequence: TGTGCCAGCAGACTACAGGGGAACTCCTACGAGCAGTACTTC. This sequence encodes CASRLQGNSYEQYF.

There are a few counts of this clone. DNA of the CDR3: TGCGCCAGCAGTGACCCGGGAGTCGGGTTTGGTGGCTACACCTTC. It yields the protein CASSDPGVGFGGYTF. The chain uses TRBV10-2 and TRBJ1-2; no clear D gene. CDR1 WSHSY and CDR2 SAAADI come from the germline V gene. V lost 3 bases and J lost 7, with 18 bases in between. The CDR3 extends over 15 amino acids.

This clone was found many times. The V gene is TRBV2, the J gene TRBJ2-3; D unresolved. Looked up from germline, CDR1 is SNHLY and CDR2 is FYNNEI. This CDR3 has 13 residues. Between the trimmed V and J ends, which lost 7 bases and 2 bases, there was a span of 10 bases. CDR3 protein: CASNRRTTDTQYF. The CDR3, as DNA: TGTGCCAGCAACAGACGTACCACAGATACGCAGTATTTT.

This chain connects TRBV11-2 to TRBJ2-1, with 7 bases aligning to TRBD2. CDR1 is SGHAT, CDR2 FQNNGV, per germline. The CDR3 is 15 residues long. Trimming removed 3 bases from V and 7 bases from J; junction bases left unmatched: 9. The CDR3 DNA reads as TGTGCCAGCAGCTTGATGATAGTGGGGGGGAATGAGCAGTTCTTC. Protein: CASSLMIVGGNEQFF.

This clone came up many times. CDR3 nucleotides: TGTGCCAGCAGTAAAGTAGACAGTAGCAATCAGCCCCAGCATTTT. It specifies CASSKVDSSNQPQHF. This rearrangement joins TRBV27 to TRBJ1-5; a possible D gene is TRBD1 (5 bases). The CDR3 has 15 amino acids. V lost 5 bases and J 0 bases, leaving 11 bases between the germline ends. CDR1 is MNHEY, CDR2 SMNVEV, per germline (reference sequence).

In DNA, the CDR3 is TGCAGTGCTTGGGACTCCTACGAGCAGTACTTC. This translates into CSAWDSYEQYF. V and J are TRBV20-1 and TRBJ2-7; no definite D call. This CDR3 is built from 11 residues. In germline, CDR1 is DFQATT, CDR2 SNEGSKA (reference sequence). Trimming pared 5 bases from V and 0 bases from J, leaving 5 bases between.

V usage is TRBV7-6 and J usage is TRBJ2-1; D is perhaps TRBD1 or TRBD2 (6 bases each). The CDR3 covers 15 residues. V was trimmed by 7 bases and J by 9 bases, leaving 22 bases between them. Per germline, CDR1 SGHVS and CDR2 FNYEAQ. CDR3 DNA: TGTGCCAGCACGGCAGAACTGGGTGGGGGGCGTGAGCAGTTCTTC. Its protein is CASTAELGGGREQFF.

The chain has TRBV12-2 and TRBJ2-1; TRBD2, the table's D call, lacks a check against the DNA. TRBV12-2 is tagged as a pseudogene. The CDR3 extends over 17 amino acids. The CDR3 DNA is TGTGCAAGTCGCTCCGGCCACACTAGCGGGAGGGCAAATGAGCAGTTCTTC. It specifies CASRSGHTSGRANEQFF.

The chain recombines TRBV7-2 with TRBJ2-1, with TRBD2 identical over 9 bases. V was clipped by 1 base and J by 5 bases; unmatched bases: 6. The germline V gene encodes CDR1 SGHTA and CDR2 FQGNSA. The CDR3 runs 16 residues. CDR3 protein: CASSLVGGRADNEQFF. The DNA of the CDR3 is TGTGCCAGCAGCTTAGTAGGCGGGAGGGCAGACAATGAGCAGTTCTTC.

This CDR3 is CASRTGEETQYF. In DNA, the CDR3 is TGTGCCAGCAGGACAGGCGAAGAGACCCAGTACTTC. This sequence joins TRBV5-4 and TRBJ2-5; TRBD1 is a possible D gene (6 bases). Trimming cost V 5 bases and J 3 bases, with 8 bases left between them. This CDR3 is 12 amino acids long. Per the germline V gene, CDR1 is SGHNT and CDR2 is YYREEE (reference sequence).

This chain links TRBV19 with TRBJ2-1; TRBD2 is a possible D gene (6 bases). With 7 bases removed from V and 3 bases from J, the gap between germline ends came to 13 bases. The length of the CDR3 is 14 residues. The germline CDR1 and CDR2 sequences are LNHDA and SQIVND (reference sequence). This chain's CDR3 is CASNPGVVYNEQFF. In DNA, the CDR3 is TGTGCCAGTAATCCGGGAGTGGTCTACAATGAGCAGTTCTTC. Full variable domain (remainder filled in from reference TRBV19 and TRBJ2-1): DGGITQSPKYLFRKEGQNVTLSCEQNLNHDAMYWYRQDPGQGLRLIYYSQIVNDFQKGDIAEGYSVSREKKESFPLTVTSAQKNPTAFYLCASNPGVVYNEQFFGPGTRLTVL.

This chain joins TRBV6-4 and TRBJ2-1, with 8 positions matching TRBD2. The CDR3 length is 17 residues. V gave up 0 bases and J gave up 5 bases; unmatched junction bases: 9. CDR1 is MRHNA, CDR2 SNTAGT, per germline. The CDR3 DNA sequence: TGTGCCAGCAGTGACTCTCCCCCGGGAGGGACGGACAATGAGCAGTTCTTC. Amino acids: CASSDSPPGGTDNEQFF.

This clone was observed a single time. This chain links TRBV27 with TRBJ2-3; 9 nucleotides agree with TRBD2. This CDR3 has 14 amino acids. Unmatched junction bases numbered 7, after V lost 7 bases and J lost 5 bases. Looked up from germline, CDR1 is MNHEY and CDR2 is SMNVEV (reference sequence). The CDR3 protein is CASNGGRAGDTQYF. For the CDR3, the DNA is TGTGCCAGCAACGGCGGGAGGGCTGGAGATACGCAGTATTTT.

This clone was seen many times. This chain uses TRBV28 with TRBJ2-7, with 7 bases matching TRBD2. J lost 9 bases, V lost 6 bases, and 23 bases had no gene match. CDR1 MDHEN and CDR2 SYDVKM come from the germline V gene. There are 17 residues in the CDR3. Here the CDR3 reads CASRGVRHSGSDWGQYF. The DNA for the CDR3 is TGTGCCAGCAGAGGAGTTCGTCATAGCGGGTCCGACTGGGGGCAGTACTTC.

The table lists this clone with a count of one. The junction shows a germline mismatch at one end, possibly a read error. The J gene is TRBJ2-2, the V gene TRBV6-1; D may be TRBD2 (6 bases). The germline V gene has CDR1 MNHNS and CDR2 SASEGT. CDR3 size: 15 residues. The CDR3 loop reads CASSKAGLNTGELFF. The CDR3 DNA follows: TGTGCCAGCAGTAAAGCGGGCCTGAACACCGGGGAGCTGTTTTTT.